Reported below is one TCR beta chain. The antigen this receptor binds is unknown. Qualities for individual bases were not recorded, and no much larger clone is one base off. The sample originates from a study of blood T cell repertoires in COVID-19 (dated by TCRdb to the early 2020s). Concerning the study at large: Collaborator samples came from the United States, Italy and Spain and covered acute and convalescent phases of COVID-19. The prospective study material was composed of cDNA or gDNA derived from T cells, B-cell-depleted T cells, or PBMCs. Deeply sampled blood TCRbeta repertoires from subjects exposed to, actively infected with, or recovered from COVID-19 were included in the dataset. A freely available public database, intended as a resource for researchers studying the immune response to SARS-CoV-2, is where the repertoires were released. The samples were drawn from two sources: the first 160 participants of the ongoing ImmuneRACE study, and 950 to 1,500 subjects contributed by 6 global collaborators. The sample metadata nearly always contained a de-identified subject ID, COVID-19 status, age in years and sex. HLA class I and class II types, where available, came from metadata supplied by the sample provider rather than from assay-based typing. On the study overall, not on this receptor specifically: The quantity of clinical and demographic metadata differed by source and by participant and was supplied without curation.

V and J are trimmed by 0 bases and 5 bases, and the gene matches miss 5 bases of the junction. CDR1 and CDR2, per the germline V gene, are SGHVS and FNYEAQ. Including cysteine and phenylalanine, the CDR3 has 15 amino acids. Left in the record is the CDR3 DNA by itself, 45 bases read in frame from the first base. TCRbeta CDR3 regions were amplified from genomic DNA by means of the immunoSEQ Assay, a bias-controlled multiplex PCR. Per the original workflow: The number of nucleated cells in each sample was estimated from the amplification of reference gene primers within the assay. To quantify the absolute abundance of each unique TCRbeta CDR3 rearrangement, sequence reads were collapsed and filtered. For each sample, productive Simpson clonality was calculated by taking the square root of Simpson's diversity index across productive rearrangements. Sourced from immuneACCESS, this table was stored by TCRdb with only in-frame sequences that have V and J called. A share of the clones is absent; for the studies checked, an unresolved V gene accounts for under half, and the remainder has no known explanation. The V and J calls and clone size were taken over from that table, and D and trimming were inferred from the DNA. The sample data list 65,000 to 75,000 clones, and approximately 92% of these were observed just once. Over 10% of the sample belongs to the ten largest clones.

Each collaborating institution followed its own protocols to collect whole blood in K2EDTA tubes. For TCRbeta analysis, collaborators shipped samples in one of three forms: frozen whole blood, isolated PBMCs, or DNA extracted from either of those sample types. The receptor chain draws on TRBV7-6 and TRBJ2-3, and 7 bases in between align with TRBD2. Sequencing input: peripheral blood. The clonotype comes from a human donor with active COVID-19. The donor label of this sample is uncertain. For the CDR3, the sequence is CASSLAAGEGDTQYF. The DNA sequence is TGTGCCAGCAGCTTAGCGGCGGGAGAAGGAGATACGCAGTATTTT.